The clone carrying this T cell receptor beta chain appeared a few times. This CDR3 region has 14 residues. The V end lost 0 bases, the J end lost 3 bases, and 8 bases lay between the germline ends. Germline values: CDR1 GTSNPN, CDR2 SVGIG (reference sequence). The data belong to a study of graft-versus-host responses after intestinal transplantation. The plating included around 200,000 irradiated, violet-dye-labeled stimulator cells together with around 200,000 CFSE-labeled responder cells. Upon completion of the reaction, proliferating CFSE-low responders, both CD3+CD4+ and CD3+CD8+, were sorted. The assay was immunoSEQ multiplex PCR, and TCRdb's table has in-frame clones only and misses some. The table lists approximately 21,000 clones, roughly 44% of them singletons.

Sequenced here: alloreactive CD8+ T cells from a mixed lymphocyte reaction culture, sampled before transplantation. Subset denoted: CFSE-low proliferating T cells sorted from approximately 6-day pre-transplant mixed lymphocyte reaction (GvH or HvG direction). The TCR sequence derives from a human patient who was an organ donor for intestinal transplantation. The V and J genes are TRBV30 and TRBJ2-2; possibly TRBD1 or TRBD2 for D (5 bases each). The DNA of the CDR3 is TGTGCCTGGAGTGTGGGACCGTACACCGGGGAGCTGTTTTTT. It codes for CAWSVGPYTGELFF.